These T cell receptor beta chains were read from a single sample in a study of OX40 agonist ivuxolimab in advanced cancers. TCRdb's table, derived via immunoSEQ multiplex PCR, lists solely in-frame clones and lacks some. The sample consists of about 35,000 clones, around 80% of them appearing once. Material: CD4+ or CD8+ T cells sorted from blood, obtained in a trial of the OX40 agonist ivuxolimab. Receptors were obtained from an adult with an advanced solid tumor such as melanoma, head and neck, liver or kidney cancer. CDR3s include the opening cysteine and the closing phenylalanine or tryptophan. Fields, in order: V gene, J gene, D gene, clone size, CDR3 DNA, CDR3 protein. D genes are given only for firm matches. Clone size is not always given. Where it is, it says once, few, many or a class for expanded clones.

>TRBV9|TRBJ2-2|NA|few
TGTGCCAGCAGCCCCAGAGGACTCGCTTTGGGGGAGCTGTTTTTT
CASSPRGLALGELFF
>TRBV14|TRBJ1-1|NA|NA
TGTGCCAGCAGCCACGCCTCTGAAGCTTTCTTT
CASSHASEAFF
>TRBV7-6|TRBJ2-7|NA|NA
TGTGCCAGCAGCTTAGCCGCGGGATTTTCGGCCTACGAGCAGTACTTC
CASSLAAGFSAYEQYF
>TRBV19|TRBJ1-2|TRBD1|few
TGTGCCAGTAGTGGGGGACAGGTTTATGGCTACACCTTC
CASSGGQVYGYTF
>TRBV28|TRBJ2-7|NA|few
TGTGCCAGCAGTTCCGGGCTCCGGGAGCAGTACTTC
CASSSGLREQYF
>TRBV11-2|TRBJ2-3|NA|NA
TGTGCCAGCAGCTTTGTGCGGGGCACAGATACGCAGTATTTT
CASSFVRGTDTQYF
>TRBV5-1|TRBJ1-5|NA|NA
TGCGCCAGCAGCCTCTTGGGCAATCAGCCCCAGCATTTT
CASSLLGNQPQHF
>TRBV28|TRBJ2-1|TRBD2|NA
TGTGCCAGTACCCCGAGGCTAGCGGGAGTATGGGAGCAGTTCTTC
CASTPRLAGVWEQFF
>TRBV4-2|TRBJ2-3|TRBD2|once
TGTGCCAGCAGCCAAGAGGGGAGGGGCCCTTCAGATACGCAGTATTTT
CASSQEGRGPSDTQYF
>TRBV28|TRBJ2-4|NA|NA
TGTGCCAGCAGGGGAAGGGCGAACATTCAGTACTTC
CASRGRANIQYF
>TRBV9|TRBJ2-2|NA|few
TGTGCCAGCACCCTCGGGGCACCAAACACCGGGGAGCTGTTTTTT
CASTLGAPNTGELFF
>TRBV6-1|TRBJ1-2|TRBD1|NA
TGTGCCAGCAGTGAAGAGGGGGCCAGTGGCTACACCTTC
CASSEEGASGYTF
>TRBV7-6|TRBJ1-1|TRBD1|NA
TGTGCCAGCAGCCGACAGGGAAACACTGAAGCTTTCTTT
CASSRQGNTEAFF
>TRBV7-9|TRBJ2-5|TRBD1|NA
TGTGCCAGCAGCACCTGGACAGGGGGATCGGGGACCCAGTACTTC
CASSTWTGGSGTQYF
>TRBV19|TRBJ2-5|NA|few
TGTGCCAGTAGTATAGGACCCGGACAAGAGACCCAGTACTTC
CASSIGPGQETQYF
>TRBV28|TRBJ1-5|NA|NA
TGTGCCAGCAGTTTAGGGTTTCAGCCCCAGCATTTT
CASSLGFQPQHF
>TRBV11-2|TRBJ2-5|NA|NA
TGTGCCAGCACCCTTACGGGCGGACCTCAAGAGACCCAGTACTTC
CASTLTGGPQETQYF
>TRBV5-5|TRBJ2-7|NA|NA
TGCGCCAGCAGCCTCCAACCGGGGGGCCGGAACGAGCAGTACTTC
CASSLQPGGRNEQYF
>TRBV11-2|TRBJ2-1|NA|NA
TGTGCCAGCAGCTCGAGGTTCGATGAGCAGTTCTTC
CASSSRFDEQFF
>TRBV7-2|TRBJ1-2|NA|NA
TGTGCCAGCAGCTTAGCGAAAGGGTATGGCTACACCTTC
CASSLAKGYGYTF